Presented here are 15 T cell receptor beta chains from one specimen sequenced in a study of T cell changes during pregnancy in multiple sclerosis. Sequenced by immunoSEQ multiplex PCR; TCRdb stores in-frame clones only, minus some. The table has 50,000 or so clones, roughly 92% seen once. Material: CD4+ T cells from peripheral blood mononuclear cells, obtained in the third trimester of pregnancy. The origin of the receptors is a female donor with multiple sclerosis, enrolled in a pregnancy study.

The chain links TRBV7-9 to TRBJ2-3, with 10 bases identical to TRBD2. This CDR3 is 14 amino acids long. Losses at the gene ends were 7 bases for V and 6 bases for J; bases not matched to a gene: 7. Per the germline V gene, CDR1 is SEHNR and CDR2 is FQNEAQ (reference sequence). The chain's CDR3 is CASKPAGGWDTQYF. The CDR3 DNA follows: TGTGCCAGCAAGCCAGCGGGGGGGTGGGATACGCAGTATTTT.

The chain is built from TRBV6-6 and TRBJ1-1; 8 nucleotides match TRBD1. Germline CDR1 MNHNY, CDR2 SVGAGI (reference sequence). The CDR3 consists of 11 residues. CDR3 protein: CATGERTEAFF. CDR3 nucleotide sequence: TGTGCGACAGGGGAGAGGACTGAAGCTTTCTTT.

The chain joins TRBV29-1 to TRBJ2-3; D uncertain. Trimming pared 3 bases from V and 2 bases from J, leaving 12 bases between. The CDR3 is 14 amino acids. The V gene's germline CDR1 is SQVTM and CDR2 ANQGSEA. The CDR3 DNA reads as TGCAGCGTTGACAAACTTGTCTCCACAGATACGCAGTATTTT. Protein sequence: CSVDKLVSTDTQYF.

J is TRBJ1-2 and V is TRBV5-1, with 8 bases matching TRBD1. The germline V gene encodes CDR1 SGHRS and CDR2 YFSETQ. The CDR3 consists of 13 residues. The V and J ends lost 3 bases and 5 bases, in that order; junction bases with no gene match: 3. The CDR3 nucleotides read TGCGCCAGCAGCTCCCGACAGGGGTATGGCTACACCTTC. Its protein product is CASSSRQGYGYTF.

A single count supports this clone. This rearrangement joins TRBV14 to TRBJ2-7; no reliable D call. The germline V gene encodes CDR1 SGHDN and CDR2 FVKESK. The ends were cut back, 2 bases at V and 13 bases at J, with 21 bases in the middle. The CDR3 contains 14 residues. The CDR3: CASSQYLDGGPSYF. CDR3 DNA sequence: TGTGCCAGCAGCCAATATCTCGACGGCGGCCCATCCTACTTC.

The rearrangement links TRBV4-3 to TRBJ2-3; 8 bases match TRBD2. This CDR3 comprises 16 residues. V gave up 4 bases and J gave up 4 bases; unmatched junction bases: 10. Per the germline V gene, CDR1 is LGHNA and CDR2 is YSLEER. The CDR3 DNA sequence: TGCGCCAGCAGCCCATCCGGGACTAGGAACTCAGATACGCAGTATTTT. Its protein is CASSPSGTRNSDTQYF.

The chain uses TRBV7-9 and TRBJ2-3; D is possibly TRBD1 (6 bases). Germline CDR1 SEHNR, CDR2 FQNEAQ (reference sequence). V lost 6 bases and J 5 bases, leaving 15 bases between the germline ends. The CDR3 runs to 14 residues. The CDR3 reads CASSPTGAGDTQYF. The CDR3 DNA follows: TGTGCCAGCAGTCCGACAGGCGCCGGAGATACGCAGTATTTT.

The chain recombines TRBV6-1 with TRBJ2-1; 8 nucleotides align to TRBD2. Germline V gene sequence: CDR1 MNHNS, CDR2 SASEGT. V lost 4 bases, J lost 9 bases, and 8 bases stayed unmatched. CDR3 size: 14 residues. Here the CDR3 reads CASSVVGGAGEQFF. The CDR3 nucleotides read TGTGCCAGCAGTGTGGTCGGGGGGGCGGGTGAGCAGTTCTTC.

This clone appeared once. The CDR3 bases are TGTGCTAGTGGTTTTTACCCCCGAGTTGCTGAAGCTTTCTTT. Translating gives CASGFYPRVAEAFF. The gene calls are TRBV12-5 and TRBJ1-1, with unresolved D. V was shortened by 3 bases and J by 6 bases, with 14 bases between the two germline ends. Per the germline V gene, CDR1 is LGHNT and CDR2 is FRNRAP. This CDR3 spans 14 amino acids.

This chain connects TRBV18 to TRBJ2-7, with D perhaps matching TRBD1 (6 bases). The V gene lost 2 bases and the J gene lost 0 bases, with 11 bases spanning the gap. This CDR3 has 15 residues. Germline V gene lookup returns CDR1 KGHSH and CDR2 LQKENI. The CDR3 loop is CASSPTTGTSYEQYF. The CDR3 region has the DNA TGTGCCAGCTCACCAACTACAGGGACCTCCTACGAGCAGTACTTC.

V usage is TRBV4-3 and J usage is TRBJ2-1; 13 nucleotides align to TRBD2. The V segment lost 4 bases and the J segment 4 bases; nucleotides outside the gene matches: 4. Germline values: CDR1 LGHNA, CDR2 YSLEER. This CDR3 comprises 16 residues. The CDR3 coding sequence is TGCGCCAGCAGCCTGATACTAGCGGGGGGGTACAATGAGCAGTTCTTC. Its translation is CASSLILAGGYNEQFF.

The chain has TRBV5-4 and TRBJ1-2; D call uncertain. CDR3 length equals 13 residues. V lost 2 bases, J lost 6 bases, and 11 bases lay in between. Germline lookup yields CDR1 SGHNT and CDR2 YYREEE (reference sequence). The CDR3 coding sequence is TGTGCCAGCAGCTTCGAGGGAAGAGATGGCTACACCTTC. Translated: CASSFEGRDGYTF.

J is TRBJ1-5 and V is TRBV5-1; possibly TRBD1 for D (5 bases). CDR3 length: 22 amino acids. CDR1 is SGHRS and CDR2 is YFSETQ in the germline V gene. Trimming cost V 0 bases and J 0 bases, with 28 bases left between them. Written as DNA, the CDR3 is TGCGCCAGCAGCTTGGACCCGCCCCGTCGGGGGGTAATTAGGGTTAGCAATCAGCCCCAGCATTTT. It translates to CASSLDPPRRGVIRVSNQPQHF. Combining the CDR3 with reference TRBV5-1 and TRBJ1-5 gives the whole variable domain KAGVTQTPRYLIKTRGQQVTLSCSPISGHRSVSWYQQTPGQGLQFLFEYFSETQRNKGNFPGRFSGRQFSNSRSEMNVSTLELGDSALYLCASSLDPPRRGVIRVSNQPQHFGDGTRLSIL.

The chain couples TRBV29-1 to TRBJ2-1; D gene unclear. V lost 2 bases and J 11 bases, leaving 10 bases between the germline ends. The CDR3 loop spans 11 amino acids. CDR1 SQVTM and CDR2 ANQGSEA come from the germline V gene. The CDR3 spells CSVELLAQQFF. Here the CDR3 DNA reads TGCAGCGTTGAACTTCTGGCACAGCAGTTCTTC.

The chain employs TRBV5-1 and TRBJ1-5; 9 bases line up with TRBD1. This CDR3 contains 14 residues. V lost 4 bases, J lost 4 bases, and 3 bases stayed unmatched. Germline CDR1 SGHRS, CDR2 YFSETQ. The CDR3 is CASSPGTGNQPQHF. CDR3 DNA sequence: TGCGCCAGCAGCCCAGGGACAGGGAATCAGCCCCAGCATTTT.